Below, one TCR beta chain is given with its context. Its antigen is not known. These data belong to a study of CD8 T cells in ankylosing spondylitis. General study findings and limits: Characteristic, it appeared, of ankylosing spondylitis blood was a TCR beta motif of several highly homologous variants.

TCRdb fed the 5' RACE reads into MiXCR, producing one record per CDR3 protein. This table has roughly 670,000 distinct CDR3 sequences, around a fifth appearing once. The sequence derives from a male donor with ankylosing spondylitis. The sequencing sample was made of blood, either unsorted or a sorted T cell fraction (not recorded which).

DNA for the CDR3: TGTGCCAGCAGGCCCTGGACAGGGGGAGGCACTGAAGCTTTCTTT. This gives the protein CASRPWTGGGTEAFF. The chain links TRBV12-3 or TRBV12-4 to TRBJ1-1; 10 bases agree with TRBD1. Unmatched junction bases numbered 8, after V lost 6 bases and J lost 4 bases. This CDR3 spans 15 amino acids.